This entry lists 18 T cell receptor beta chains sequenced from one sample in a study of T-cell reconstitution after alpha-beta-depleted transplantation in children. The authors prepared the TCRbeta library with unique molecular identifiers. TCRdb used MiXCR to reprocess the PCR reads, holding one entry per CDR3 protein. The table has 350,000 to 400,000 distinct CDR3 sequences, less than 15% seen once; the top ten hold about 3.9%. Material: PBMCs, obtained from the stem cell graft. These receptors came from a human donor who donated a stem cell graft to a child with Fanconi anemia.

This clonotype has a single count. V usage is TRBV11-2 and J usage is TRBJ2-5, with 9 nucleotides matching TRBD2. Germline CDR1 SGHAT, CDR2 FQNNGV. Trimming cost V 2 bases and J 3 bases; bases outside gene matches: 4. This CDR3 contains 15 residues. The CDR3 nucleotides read TGTGCCAGCAGCTTAAATAGCGGGGGAGAAGAGACCCAGTACTTC. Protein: CASSLNSGGEETQYF.

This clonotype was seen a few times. Written as DNA, the CDR3 is TGTGCCAGCAGCACAGACAGGGGGCTTGGTGGCTACACCTTC. This gives the protein CASSTDRGLGGYTF. This chain joins TRBV5-4 and TRBJ1-2; TRBD1 aligns across 10 bases. The V segment lost 4 bases and the J segment 7 bases; nucleotides outside the gene matches: 7. The CDR3 sequence is 14 residues long. Germline CDR1 reads SGHNT; CDR2 reads YYREEE (reference sequence).

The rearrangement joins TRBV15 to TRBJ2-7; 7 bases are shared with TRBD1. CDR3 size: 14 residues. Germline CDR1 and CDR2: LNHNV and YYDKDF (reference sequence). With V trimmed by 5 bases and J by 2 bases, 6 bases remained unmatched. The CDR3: CATSPQGQTYEQYF. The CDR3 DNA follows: TGTGCCACCAGCCCACAGGGACAGACCTACGAGCAGTACTTC.

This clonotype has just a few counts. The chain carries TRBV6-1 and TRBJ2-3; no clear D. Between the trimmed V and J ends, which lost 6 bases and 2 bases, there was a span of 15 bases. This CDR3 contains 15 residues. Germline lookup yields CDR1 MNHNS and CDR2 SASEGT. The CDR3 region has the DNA TGTGCCAGCAGGACCATGCGGCTTTCCACAGATACGCAGTATTTT. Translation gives CASRTMRLSTDTQYF.

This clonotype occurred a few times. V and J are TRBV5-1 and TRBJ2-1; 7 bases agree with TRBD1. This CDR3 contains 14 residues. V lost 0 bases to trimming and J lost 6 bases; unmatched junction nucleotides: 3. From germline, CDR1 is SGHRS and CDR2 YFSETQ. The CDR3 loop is CASSLGGQANEQFF. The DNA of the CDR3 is TGCGCCAGCAGCTTGGGAGGACAGGCCAATGAGCAGTTCTTC. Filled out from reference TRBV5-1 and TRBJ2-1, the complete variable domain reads KAGVTQTPRYLIKTRGQQVTLSCSPISGHRSVSWYQQTPGQGLQFLFEYFSETQRNKGNFPGRFSGRQFSNSRSEMNVSTLELGDSALYLCASSLGGQANEQFFGPGTRLTVL.

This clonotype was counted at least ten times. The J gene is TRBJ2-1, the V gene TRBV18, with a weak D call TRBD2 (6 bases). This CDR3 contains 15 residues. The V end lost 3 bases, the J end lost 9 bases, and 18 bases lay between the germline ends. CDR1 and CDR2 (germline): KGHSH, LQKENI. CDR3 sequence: CASSPRDSRWGEQFF. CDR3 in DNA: TGTGCCAGCTCACCTAGGGACTCTAGGTGGGGTGAGCAGTTCTTC.

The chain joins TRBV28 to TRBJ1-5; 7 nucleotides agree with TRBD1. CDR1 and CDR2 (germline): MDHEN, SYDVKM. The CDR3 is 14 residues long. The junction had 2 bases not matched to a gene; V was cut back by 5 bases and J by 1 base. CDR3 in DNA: TGTGCCAGCAGTCAGACAGGGAGCAATCAGCCCCAGCATTTT. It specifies CASSQTGSNQPQHF.

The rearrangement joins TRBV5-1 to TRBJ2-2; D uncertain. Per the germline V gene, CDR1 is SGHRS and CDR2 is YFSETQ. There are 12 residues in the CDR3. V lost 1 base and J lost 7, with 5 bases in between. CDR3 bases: TGCGCCAGCAGCTTGAACGACGGGGAGCTGTTTTTT. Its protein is CASSLNDGELFF.

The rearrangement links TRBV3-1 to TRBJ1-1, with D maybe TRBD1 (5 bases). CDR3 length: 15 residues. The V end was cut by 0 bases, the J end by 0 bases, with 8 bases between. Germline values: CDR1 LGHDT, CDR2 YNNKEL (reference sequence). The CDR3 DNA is TGTGCCAGCAGCCAAGAATGGGGCATGAACACTGAAGCTTTCTTT. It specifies CASSQEWGMNTEAFF.

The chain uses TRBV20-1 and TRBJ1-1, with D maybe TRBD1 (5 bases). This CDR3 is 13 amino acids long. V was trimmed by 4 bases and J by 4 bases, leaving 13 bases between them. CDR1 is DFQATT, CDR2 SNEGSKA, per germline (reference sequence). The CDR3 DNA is TGCAGTGCTATCCTGGGGGGGTTCACTGAAGCTTTCTTT. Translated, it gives CSAILGGFTEAFF.

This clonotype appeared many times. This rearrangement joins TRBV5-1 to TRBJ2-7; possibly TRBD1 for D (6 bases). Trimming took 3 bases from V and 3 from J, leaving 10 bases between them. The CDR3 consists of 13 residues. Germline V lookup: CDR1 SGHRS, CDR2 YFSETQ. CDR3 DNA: TGCGCCAGCAGCTCGGGACAACTCTACGAGCAGTACTTC. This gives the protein CASSSGQLYEQYF.

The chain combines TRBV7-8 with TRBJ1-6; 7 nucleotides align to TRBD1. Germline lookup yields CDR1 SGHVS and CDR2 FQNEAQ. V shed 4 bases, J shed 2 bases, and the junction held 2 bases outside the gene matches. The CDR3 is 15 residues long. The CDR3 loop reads CASSSGQTYNSPLHF. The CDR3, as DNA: TGTGCCAGCAGCTCGGGACAGACCTATAATTCACCCCTCCACTTT. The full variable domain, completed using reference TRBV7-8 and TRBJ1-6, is GAGVSQSPRYKVAKRGQDVALRCDPISGHVSLFWYQQALGQGPEFLTYFQNEAQLDKSGLPSDRFFAERPEGSVSTLKIQRTQQEDSAVYLCASSSGQTYNSPLHFGNGTRLTVT.

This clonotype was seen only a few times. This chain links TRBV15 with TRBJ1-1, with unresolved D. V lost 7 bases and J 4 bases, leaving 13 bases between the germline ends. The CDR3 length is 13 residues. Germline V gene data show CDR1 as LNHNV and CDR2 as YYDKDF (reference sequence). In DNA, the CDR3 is TGTGCCACCACCAACCTTGAGGGCACTGAAGCTTTCTTT. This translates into CATTNLEGTEAFF.

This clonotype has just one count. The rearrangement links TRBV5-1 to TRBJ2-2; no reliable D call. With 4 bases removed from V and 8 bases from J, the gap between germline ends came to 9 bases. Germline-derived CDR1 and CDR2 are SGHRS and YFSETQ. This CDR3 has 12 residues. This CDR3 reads CASSLYMGELFF. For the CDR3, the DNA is TGCGCCAGCAGCCTCTATATGGGGGAGCTGTTTTTT.

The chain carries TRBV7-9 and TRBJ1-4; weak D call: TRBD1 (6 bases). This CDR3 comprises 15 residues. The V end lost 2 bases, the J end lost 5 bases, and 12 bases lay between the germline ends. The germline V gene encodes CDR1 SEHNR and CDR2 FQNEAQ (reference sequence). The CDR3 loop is CASSLRVQGNEKLFF. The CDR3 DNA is TGTGCCAGCAGCTTAAGGGTCCAGGGGAATGAAAAACTGTTTTTT.

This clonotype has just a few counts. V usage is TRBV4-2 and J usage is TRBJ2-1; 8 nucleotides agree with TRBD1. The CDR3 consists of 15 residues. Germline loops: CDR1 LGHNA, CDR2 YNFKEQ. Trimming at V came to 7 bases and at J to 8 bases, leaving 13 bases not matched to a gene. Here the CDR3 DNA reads TGTGCCAGCAACCCGACAGGGGAGACCGGAGATGAGCAGTTCTTC. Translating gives CASNPTGETGDEQFF.

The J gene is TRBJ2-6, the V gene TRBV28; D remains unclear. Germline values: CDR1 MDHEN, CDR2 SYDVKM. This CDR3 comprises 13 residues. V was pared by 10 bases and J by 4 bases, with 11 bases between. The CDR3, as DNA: TGTGCCACAAGACTGTCAGGGGCCAACGTCCTGACTTTC. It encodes CATRLSGANVLTF.

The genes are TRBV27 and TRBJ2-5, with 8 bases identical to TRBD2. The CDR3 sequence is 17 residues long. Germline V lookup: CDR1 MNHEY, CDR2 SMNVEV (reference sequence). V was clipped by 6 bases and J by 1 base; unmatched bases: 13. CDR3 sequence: CASRARGGGGVQETQYF. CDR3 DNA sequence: TGTGCCAGCAGAGCCCGGGGGGGCGGTGGTGTCCAAGAGACCCAGTACTTC.